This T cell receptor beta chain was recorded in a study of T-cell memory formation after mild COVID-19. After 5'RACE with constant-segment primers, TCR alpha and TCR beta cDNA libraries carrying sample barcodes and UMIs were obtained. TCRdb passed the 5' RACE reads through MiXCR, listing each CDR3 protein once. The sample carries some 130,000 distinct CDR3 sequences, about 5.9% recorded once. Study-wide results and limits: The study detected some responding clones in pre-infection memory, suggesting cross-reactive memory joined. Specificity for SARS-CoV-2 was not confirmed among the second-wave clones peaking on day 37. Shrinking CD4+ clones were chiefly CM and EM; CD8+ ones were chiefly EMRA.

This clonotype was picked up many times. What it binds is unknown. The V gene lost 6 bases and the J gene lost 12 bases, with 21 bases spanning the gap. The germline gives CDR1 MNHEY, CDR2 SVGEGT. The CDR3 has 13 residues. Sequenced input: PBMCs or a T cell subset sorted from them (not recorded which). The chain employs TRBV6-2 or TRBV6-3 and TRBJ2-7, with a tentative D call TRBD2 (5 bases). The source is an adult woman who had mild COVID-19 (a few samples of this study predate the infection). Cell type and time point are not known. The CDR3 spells CASRALGGTGTYF. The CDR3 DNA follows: TGTGCCAGCAGAGCTTTAGGCGGCACGGGAACGTACTTC.